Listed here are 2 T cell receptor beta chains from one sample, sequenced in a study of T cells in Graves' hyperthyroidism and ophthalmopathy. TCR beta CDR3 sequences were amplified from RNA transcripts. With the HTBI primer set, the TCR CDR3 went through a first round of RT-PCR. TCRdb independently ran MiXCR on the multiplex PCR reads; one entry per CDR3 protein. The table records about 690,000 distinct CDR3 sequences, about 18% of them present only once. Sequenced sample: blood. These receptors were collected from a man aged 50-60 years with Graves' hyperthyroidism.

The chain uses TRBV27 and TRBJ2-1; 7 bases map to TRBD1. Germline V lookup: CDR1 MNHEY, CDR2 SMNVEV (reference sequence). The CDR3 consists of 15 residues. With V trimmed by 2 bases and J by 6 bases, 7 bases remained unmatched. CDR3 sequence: CASSLMLGQSNEQFF. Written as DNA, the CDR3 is TGTGCCAGCAGTTTAATGTTGGGACAGAGCAATGAGCAGTTCTTC.

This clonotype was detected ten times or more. CDR3 sequence reads: CASSYDYYEQFF. DNA of the CDR3: TGTGCCAGCAGCTATGACTATTATGAGCAGTTCTTC. V gene TRBV7-9 combines with J gene TRBJ2-1; the D gene is possibly TRBD2 (5 bases). The CDR3 runs 12 residues. Germline loops: CDR1 SEHNR, CDR2 FQNEAQ (reference sequence). V was shortened by 4 bases and J by 8 bases, with 9 bases between the two germline ends.